This entry is about one T cell receptor beta chain. The antigen is not known. Libraries were prepared by immunoSEQ multiplex PCR; TCRdb keeps only in-frame clonotypes and omits some of them. Of some 120,000 clones listed, around 90% were seen once; the top ten hold around 4.5%. These data are taken from a study of T cell responses to AZD1222 COVID-19 vaccine. General study results and limits: Recipients of AZD1222 seropositive at baseline numbered only 5 or 6. Donors were largely white British and mainly female; clonal diversity was possibly underestimated. Spike-specific TCR breadth and depth rose after two AZD1222 doses. The reported proportion of spike-specific TCRs targeting unmutated variant regions was nearly half.

Germline V gene data show CDR1 as MNHNS and CDR2 as SASEGT. V lost 1 base, J lost 1 base, and 22 bases lay in between. There are 19 residues in the CDR3. The sequence was obtained from an adult in good health. J is TRBJ2-5 and V is TRBV6-1; D might be TRBD2 (5 bases). Sequencing used peripheral blood, obtained on day 0 of MenACWY control vaccination. The CDR3, as DNA: TGTGCCAGCAGTGAAGATTTGGTTGTGAGCGGAGATTTCCAAGAGACCCAGTACTTC. Translated, it gives CASSEDLVVSGDFQETQYF.